Listed below are T cell receptor beta chains from one sample, sequenced in a study of blood T cells in healthy people across ages. MiXCR, applied by TCRdb to the 5' RACE reads, yields one record per CDR3 protein. The sample includes 750,000 to 1,000,000 distinct CDR3 sequences, almost 30% of them seen just once. The data also belong to a second study, concerning T cells of mothers and their children.

Sequences were obtained from blood. Receptors were obtained from a woman between 40 and 55 years old in good health. Both conserved end residues are part of each CDR3.

v_call	j_call	cdr3_aa
TRBV7-2	TRBJ2-5	CASSYRVGGTQYF
TRBV11-2	TRBJ1-1	CTSSLTQVNTEAFF
TRBV7-9	TRBJ1-6	CASSPTGNSPLHF
TRBV25-1	TRBJ2-1	CASSGFGGLGDNEQFF
TRBV7-3	TRBJ1-2	CASSLGPSNYGYTF
TRBV28	TRBJ2-1	CASSFPGRNNEQFF
TRBV10-3	TRBJ2-7	CAISEPRDSSYEQYF
TRBV30	TRBJ1-2	CAWSVLRDGYTF
TRBV28	TRBJ1-2	CASSLWGSSPFYGYTF
TRBV7-9	TRBJ2-3	CASSLQGTDTQYF
TRBV4-3	TRBJ1-1	CASSQVQGRGMNTEAFF
TRBV4-1	TRBJ2-7	CASSQKYPGSSYEQYF
TRBV19	TRBJ2-1	CASSQEGLSSYNEQFF
TRBV29-1	TRBJ2-2	CSVKRGPGELFF
TRBV5-1	TRBJ1-2	CASSLEEIGPNYGYTF
TRBV27	TRBJ2-7	CTSSFTLSYEQYF
TRBV14	TRBJ1-4	CASSPGGAGEKLFF
TRBV29-1	TRBJ1-2	CSVYGQGGGYTF
TRBV7-2	TRBJ2-3	CASSSAEVPDTQYF
TRBV12-3/TRBV12-4	TRBJ2-7	CACRGGGHEQYF
TRBV7-2	TRBJ2-7	CASSLREGSYEQYF
TRBV25-1	TRBJ1-5	CASSEFYRGGQPQHF
TRBV7-2	TRBJ1-2	CASSLDGVGYTF
TRBV6-2/TRBV6-3	TRBJ2-1	CASSYRTSGVSSYNEQFF
TRBV28	TRBJ2-7	CASSRLQLEQYF
TRBV6-5	TRBJ2-2	CASSSPRGATGELFF
TRBV20-1	TRBJ2-3	CSAGLGGDTQYF
TRBV29-1	TRBJ1-2	CSAFTTGTGTYGYTF
TRBV2	TRBJ2-7	CASSLGLAGPSYEQYF
TRBV28	TRBJ1-5	CASRRVSNQPQHF
TRBV20-1	TRBJ1-2	CRARRSSYGYTF
TRBV28	TRBJ1-2	CASRDGRNYGYTF
TRBV20-1	TRBJ1-2	CSARDQRDLDYGYTF
TRBV5-1	TRBJ2-7	CASSLRADRAYEQYF
TRBV15	TRBJ2-7	CATSTVTDRGEYEQYF
TRBV20-1	TRBJ2-1	CSATATGTETYNEQFF
TRBV20-1	TRBJ2-7	CSAPRLAGAPYEQYF
TRBV27	TRBJ1-2	CASSLSVGTGNYGHTF
TRBV28	TRBJ1-6	CASSFQSGGGDSPLHF
TRBV20-1	TRBJ1-2	CSARAPSGSYTF
TRBV30	TRBJ1-2	CAWSVQGRYGYTF
TRBV24-1	TRBJ2-3	CATSDPKLTGSDTQYF
TRBV27	TRBJ2-3	CASSSLPSSTDTQYF
TRBV12-3/TRBV12-4	TRBJ2-3	CASRWTPDTQYF
TRBV4-2	TRBJ2-2	CASSPRTSGRGGELFF
TRBV7-9	TRBJ1-2	CASSLNSGGYTF
TRBV6-2/TRBV6-3	TRBJ2-7	CASSYSEGAGYEQYF
TRBV5-1	TRBJ1-2	CASSAGQGRDYGYTF
TRBV28	TRBJ2-7	CASSPSPGQGVYEQYF
TRBV7-7	TRBJ2-3	CASSFRLASDTQYF
TRBV30	TRBJ2-6	CAWSPPRDSGANVLTF
TRBV24-1	TRBJ1-2	CATRDPRGNYGYTF
TRBV5-8	TRBJ2-4	CASSFGTGPYNEQYF
TRBV6-5	TRBJ1-2	CASGRTGGDGYTF
TRBV5-1	TRBJ2-1	CASSLNQPDYNEQFF
TRBV28	TRBJ2-3	CASSSWGGEDTQYF
TRBV5-1	TRBJ1-4	CASSFDLGALDEKLFF
TRBV20-1	TRBJ2-4	CSADPGSKNIQYF
TRBV7-2	TRBJ2-1	CASSLELVKNEQFF